This note documents a single TCR beta chain sequence. The antigen is undetermined. Produced via immunoSEQ multiplex PCR; TCRdb's table is partial and in-frame only. Found here are around 180,000 clones, around 89% of them singletons; the top ten hold roughly 10%. This entry is derived from a study of radiation and T cells in renal cell carcinoma. Study-wide points: From baseline, blood top tumor clonotypes peaked at 2 weeks post-radiation.

Time point indicated: blood 4 weeks post-SBRT, at nephrectomy. Specified treatment: 15 Gy SBRT to primary tumor, nephrectomy 4 weeks later. Blood was sampled at baseline, 2 weeks and 4 weeks after SBRT. Trimming stripped 5 bases from V and 0 bases from J, with 13 bases between. The CDR3 is made up of 15 amino acids. In germline, CDR1 is SGHTA, CDR2 FQGNSA. This receptor was identified in a woman aged 50 to 60 with renal cell carcinoma. This sample comprised blood, obtained from a patient whose treatment included radiotherapy and nephrectomy. V usage is TRBV7-2 and J usage is TRBJ1-1; D gene uncertain. CDR3 bases: TGTGCCAGCAGCCGCCAGGCAGATATGAACACTGAAGCTTTCTTT. Translated, it gives CASSRQADMNTEAFF.